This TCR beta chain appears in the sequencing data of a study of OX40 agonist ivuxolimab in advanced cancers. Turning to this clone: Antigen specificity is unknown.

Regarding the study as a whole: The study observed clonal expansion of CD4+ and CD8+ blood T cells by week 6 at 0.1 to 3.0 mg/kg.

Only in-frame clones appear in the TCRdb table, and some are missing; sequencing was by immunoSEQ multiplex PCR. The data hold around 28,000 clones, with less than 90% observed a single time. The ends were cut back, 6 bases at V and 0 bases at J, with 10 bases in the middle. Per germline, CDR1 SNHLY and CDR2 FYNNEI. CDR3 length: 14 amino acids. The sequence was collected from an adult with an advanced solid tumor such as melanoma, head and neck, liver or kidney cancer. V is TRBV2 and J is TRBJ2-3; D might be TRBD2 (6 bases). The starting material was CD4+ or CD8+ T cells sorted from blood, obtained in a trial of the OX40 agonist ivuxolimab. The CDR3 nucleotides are TGTGCCAGCAGGGCGACTAGTAGCACAGATACGCAGTATTTT. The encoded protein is CASRATSSTDTQYF.